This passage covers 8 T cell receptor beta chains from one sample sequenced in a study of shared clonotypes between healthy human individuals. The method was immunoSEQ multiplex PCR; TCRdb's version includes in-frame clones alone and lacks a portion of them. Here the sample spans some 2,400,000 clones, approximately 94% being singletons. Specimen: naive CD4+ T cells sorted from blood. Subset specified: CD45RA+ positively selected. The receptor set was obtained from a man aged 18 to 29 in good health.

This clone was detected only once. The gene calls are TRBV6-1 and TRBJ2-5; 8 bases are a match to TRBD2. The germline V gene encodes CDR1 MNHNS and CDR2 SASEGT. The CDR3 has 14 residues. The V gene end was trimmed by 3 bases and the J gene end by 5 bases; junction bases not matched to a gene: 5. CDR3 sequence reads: CASSDLSGGETQYF. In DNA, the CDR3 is TGTGCCAGCAGTGACCTTTCGGGAGGGGAGACCCAGTACTTC.

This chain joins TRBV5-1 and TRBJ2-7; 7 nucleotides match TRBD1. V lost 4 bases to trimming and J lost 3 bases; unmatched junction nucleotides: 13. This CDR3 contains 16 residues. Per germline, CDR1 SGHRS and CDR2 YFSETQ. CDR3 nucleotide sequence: TGCGCCAGCAGCACAACCGGGACAGACATAATCTACGAGCAGTACTTC. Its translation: CASSTTGTDIIYEQYF. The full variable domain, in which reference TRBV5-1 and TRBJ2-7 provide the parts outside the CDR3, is KAGVTQTPRYLIKTRGQQVTLSCSPISGHRSVSWYQQTPGQGLQFLFEYFSETQRNKGNFPGRFSGRQFSNSRSEMNVSTLELGDSALYLCASSTTGTDIIYEQYFGPGTRLTVT.

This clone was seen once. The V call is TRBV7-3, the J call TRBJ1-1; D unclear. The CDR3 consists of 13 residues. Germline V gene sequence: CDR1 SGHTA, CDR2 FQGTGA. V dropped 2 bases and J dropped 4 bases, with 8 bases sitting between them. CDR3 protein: CASSLSGSTEAFF. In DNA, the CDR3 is TGTGCCAGCAGCTTATCGGGGTCCACTGAAGCTTTCTTT.

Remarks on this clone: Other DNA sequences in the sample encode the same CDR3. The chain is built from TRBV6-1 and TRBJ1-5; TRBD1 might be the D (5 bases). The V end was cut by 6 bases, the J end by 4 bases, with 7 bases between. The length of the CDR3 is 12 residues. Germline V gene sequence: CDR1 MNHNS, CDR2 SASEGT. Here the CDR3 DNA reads TGTGCCAGCAGGGACAAAAATCAGCCCCAGCATTTT. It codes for CASRDKNQPQHF.

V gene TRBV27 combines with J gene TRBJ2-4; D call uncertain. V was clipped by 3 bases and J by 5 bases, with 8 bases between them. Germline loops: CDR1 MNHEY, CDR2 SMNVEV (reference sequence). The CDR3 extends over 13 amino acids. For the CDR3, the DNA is TGTGCCAGCAGTTTCGACATGCAAAACATTCAGTACTTC. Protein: CASSFDMQNIQYF.

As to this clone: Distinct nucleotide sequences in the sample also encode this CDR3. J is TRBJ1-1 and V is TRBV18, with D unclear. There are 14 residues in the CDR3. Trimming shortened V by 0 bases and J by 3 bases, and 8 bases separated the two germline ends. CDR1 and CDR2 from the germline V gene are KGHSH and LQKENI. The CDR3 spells CASSPPMADTEAFF. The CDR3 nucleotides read TGTGCCAGCTCACCACCCATGGCGGACACTGAAGCTTTCTTT.

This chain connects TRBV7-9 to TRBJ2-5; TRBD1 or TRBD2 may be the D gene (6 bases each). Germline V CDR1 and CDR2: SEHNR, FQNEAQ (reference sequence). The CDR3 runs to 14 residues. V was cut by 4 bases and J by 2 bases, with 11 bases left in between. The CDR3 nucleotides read TGTGCCAGCAGCTATGAGGGGGGACAAGAGACCCAGTACTTC. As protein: CASSYEGGQETQYF.

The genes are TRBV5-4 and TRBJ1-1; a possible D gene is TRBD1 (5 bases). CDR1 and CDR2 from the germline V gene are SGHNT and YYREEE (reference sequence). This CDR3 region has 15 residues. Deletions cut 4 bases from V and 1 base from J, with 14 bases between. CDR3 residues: CASSPLGPSNTEAFF. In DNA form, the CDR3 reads TGTGCCAGCAGCCCCCTGGGACCGTCGAACACTGAAGCTTTCTTT.